This T cell receptor (beta chain) is drawn from a study of T cell responses to AZD1222 COVID-19 vaccine. Study observations and caveats: Per reports, nearly half of all spike-specific TCRs target regions that are unmutated in variants.

Libraries were prepared by immunoSEQ multiplex PCR; TCRdb keeps only in-frame clonotypes and omits some of them. Of about 140,000 clones in the sample, 70% to 90% were seen once. A single count supports this clone. The antigen remains unidentified. V was cut by 5 bases and J by 6 bases, with 11 bases left in between. Per the germline V gene, CDR1 is LNHDA and CDR2 is SQIVND (reference sequence). The CDR3 is 13 residues long. The chain employs TRBV19 and TRBJ1-5; D might be TRBD1 (5 bases). This receptor was obtained from an adult in good health. This material consisted of peripheral blood, taken on day 0 of AZD1222 vaccination. The DNA of the CDR3 is TGTGCCAGTAGTCCCGGGGGGACTCAGCCCCAGCATTTT. This encodes CASSPGGTQPQHF.